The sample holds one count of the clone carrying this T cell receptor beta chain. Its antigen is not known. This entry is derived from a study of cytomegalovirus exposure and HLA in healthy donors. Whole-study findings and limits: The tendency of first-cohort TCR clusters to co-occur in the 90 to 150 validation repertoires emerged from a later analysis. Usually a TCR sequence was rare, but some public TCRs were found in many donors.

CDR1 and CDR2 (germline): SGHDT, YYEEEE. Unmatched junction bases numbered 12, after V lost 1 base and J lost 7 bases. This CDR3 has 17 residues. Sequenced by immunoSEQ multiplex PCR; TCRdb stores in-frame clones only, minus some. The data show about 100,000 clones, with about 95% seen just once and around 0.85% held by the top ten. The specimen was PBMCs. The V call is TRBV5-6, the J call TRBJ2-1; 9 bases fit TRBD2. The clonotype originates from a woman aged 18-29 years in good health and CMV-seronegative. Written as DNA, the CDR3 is TGTGCCAGCAGCTTGCTTGGGTTTAGCGGGAGACAAAATGAGCAGTTCTTC. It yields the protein CASSLLGFSGRQNEQFF. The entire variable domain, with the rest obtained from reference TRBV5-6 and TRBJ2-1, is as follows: DAGVTQSPTHLIKTRGQQVTLRCSPKSGHDTVSWYQQALGQGPQFIFQYYEEEERQRGNFPDRFSGHQFPNYSSELNVNALLLGDSALYLCASSLLGFSGRQNEQFFGPGTRLTVL.